The next 30 T cell receptor beta chains were all read from a single sample in a study of cytomegalovirus exposure and HLA in healthy donors. Repertoires were generated with immunoSEQ multiplex PCR, while TCRdb's copy carries only in-frame clones and drops some. The table lists some 66,000 clones, around 97% of them singletons. Sequencing was done on a sample of PBMCs. These receptors were obtained from a woman younger than 30 in good health and CMV-seropositive.

The gene calls are TRBV6-6 and TRBJ2-2, with a possible D match to TRBD2 (5 bases). In germline, CDR1 is MNHNY, CDR2 SVGAGI (reference sequence). V dropped 5 bases and J dropped 7 bases, with 14 bases sitting between them. The CDR3 runs to 14 residues. The CDR3 nucleotides are TGTGCCAGCAGTAGCGACGGGGTCGGCGGGGAGCTGTTTTTT. Translated, it gives CASSSDGVGGELFF.

The chain combines TRBV30 with TRBJ2-3, with a tentative D call TRBD2 (5 bases). Germline values: CDR1 GTSNPN, CDR2 SVGIG (reference sequence). The V end lost 3 bases, the J end lost 0 bases, and 7 bases lay between the germline ends. The CDR3 is 13 amino acids. The CDR3 DNA follows: TGTGCCTGGAGAGCGGCTAGCACAGATACGCAGTATTTT. This encodes CAWRAASTDTQYF.

The V call is TRBV10-1, the J call TRBJ2-2; D remains unclear. This CDR3 has 15 residues. V was shortened by 0 bases and J by 7 bases, with 12 bases between the two germline ends. Germline V gives CDR1 WNHNN, CDR2 SYGVQD (reference sequence). The DNA of the CDR3 is TGCGCCAGCAGTGAGTCGACAATGGGTAGCGGGGAGCTGTTTTTT. Protein: CASSESTMGSGELFF.

V usage is TRBV18 and J usage is TRBJ1-1; no clear D gene. The CDR3 has 13 amino acids. The V gene's germline CDR1 is KGHSH and CDR2 LQKENI. The ends were cut back, 5 bases at V and 1 base at J, with 8 bases in the middle. Here the CDR3 reads CASSEKQNTEAFF. The CDR3 bases are TGTGCCAGCTCAGAGAAGCAGAACACTGAAGCTTTCTTT.

The chain links TRBV4-1 to TRBJ2-2; 8 bases are shared with TRBD1. V shed 1 base and J 5 bases; nucleotides not matched to a gene: 9. This CDR3 has 17 residues. The germline gives CDR1 MGHRA, CDR2 YSYEKL. CDR3 loop: CASSQAPPGGGTGELFF. The CDR3, as DNA: TGCGCCAGCAGCCAAGCCCCCCCAGGGGGCGGGACCGGGGAGCTGTTTTTT.

The chain carries TRBV27 and TRBJ1-2, with 8 bases that match TRBD1. Germline CDR1 reads MNHEY; CDR2 reads SMNVEV (reference sequence). The CDR3 is made up of 15 amino acids. V shed 6 bases and J 10 bases; nucleotides not matched to a gene: 16. CDR3 protein: CASRAGTGILVHYTF. CDR3 nucleotides: TGTGCCAGCAGGGCCGGGACAGGAATATTGGTTCACTACACCTTC.

The chain carries TRBV25-1 and TRBJ2-1; a weak D match, TRBD2 (5 bases). CDR1 and CDR2 from the germline V gene are MGHDK and SYGVNS. The CDR3 loop spans 13 amino acids. V dropped 7 bases and J dropped 10 bases, with 17 bases sitting between them. The CDR3 spells CASNNREDGEQFF. In DNA, the CDR3 is TGTGCCAGCAACAACCGGGAAGACGGAGAGCAGTTCTTC.

V and J are TRBV5-1 and TRBJ2-1; a possible D gene is TRBD1 (6 bases). Germline assignment: CDR1 SGHRS and CDR2 YFSETQ. This CDR3 spans 13 amino acids. V shed 4 bases and J shed 4 bases, with 9 bases lying between them. The CDR3 DNA follows: TGCGCCAGCAGCCTCGGACAGTACAATGAGCAGTTCTTC. This gives the protein CASSLGQYNEQFF.

The chain is built from TRBV27 and TRBJ2-1, with 9 bases lining up with TRBD2. The CDR3 spans 12 residues. The germline V gene encodes CDR1 MNHEY and CDR2 SMNVEV (reference sequence). Trimming at V came to 4 bases and at J to 15 bases, leaving 7 bases not matched to a gene. The DNA of the CDR3 is TGTGCCAGCAGTTCCGTAGCGGGAGAGAGGTTCTTC. This sequence encodes CASSSVAGERFF.

The chain has TRBV2 and TRBJ2-7; tentative D call: TRBD2 (6 bases). Germline V CDR1 and CDR2: SNHLY, FYNNEI. The CDR3 covers 13 residues. Trimming took 7 bases from V and 3 from J, leaving 13 bases between them. This CDR3 is CASIAGRHYEQYF. CDR3 nucleotides: TGTGCCAGCATCGCGGGACGGCACTACGAGCAGTACTTC.

The rearrangement uses TRBV6-5 and TRBJ2-7; no firm D call. The ends were cut back, 6 bases at V and 6 bases at J, with 12 bases in the middle. CDR3 length: 12 residues. CDR1 and CDR2 (germline): MNHEY, SVGAGI. In nucleotides, the CDR3 is TGTGCCAGCAGAGATCCAGGATCCGAGCAGTACTTC. The encoded protein is CASRDPGSEQYF.

This chain links TRBV9 with TRBJ2-1; possible D gene TRBD1, 6 bases. This CDR3 comprises 15 residues. The germline gives CDR1 SGDLS, CDR2 YYNGEE. The V end lost 0 bases, the J end lost 12 bases, and 19 bases lay between the germline ends. The CDR3 spells CASSVEGWAGTRQFF. The CDR3 region has the DNA TGTGCCAGCAGCGTAGAAGGATGGGCCGGGACACGGCAGTTCTTC.

The rearrangement joins TRBV27 to TRBJ1-2; 8 positions match TRBD1. This CDR3 has 15 amino acids. Trimming took 7 bases from V and 6 from J; bases not matched to a gene: 13. Germline V gene lookup returns CDR1 MNHEY and CDR2 SMNVEV (reference sequence). The CDR3 sequence: CASTPLGRTGNGYTF. CDR3 coding DNA: TGTGCCAGCACTCCCTTAGGTAGGACAGGGAATGGCTACACCTTC.

V is TRBV5-1 and J is TRBJ1-1, with 7 positions matching TRBD1. V lost 3 bases to trimming and J lost 1 base; unmatched junction nucleotides: 0. The CDR3 loop spans 13 amino acids. The germline V gene has CDR1 SGHRS and CDR2 YFSETQ. The DNA of the CDR3 is TGCGCCAGCAGCTGGGACAGGAACACTGAAGCTTTCTTT. Translated, it gives CASSWDRNTEAFF.

The V and J genes are TRBV2 and TRBJ1-4, with TRBD1 as a possible D gene (6 bases). This CDR3 comprises 15 residues. V lost 2 bases to trimming and J lost 8 bases, with 15 bases between them. CDR1 is SNHLY and CDR2 is FYNNEI in the germline V gene. The CDR3 DNA reads TGTGCCAGCAGTGAATTGGACAGTTTTAACGAAAAACTGTTTTTT. Its protein product is CASSELDSFNEKLFF.

The chain joins TRBV13 to TRBJ1-2; 9 bases fit TRBD1. This CDR3 region has 15 residues. V lost 5 bases and J lost 6; bases outside the gene matches: 10. Germline values: CDR1 PRHDT, CDR2 FYEKMQ (reference sequence). CDR3 bases: TGTGCCAGCAGCCCGACAGGGGGTGGTCGTGATGGCTACACCTTC. Its protein is CASSPTGGGRDGYTF.

The chain joins TRBV5-6 to TRBJ2-1, with 9 bases lining up with TRBD2. Germline V gives CDR1 SGHDT, CDR2 YYEEEE. This CDR3 comprises 17 residues. Germline trimming cut 5 bases from V and 4 bases from J; bases unmatched to any gene: 13. The CDR3: CASSPTKAGGSYNEQFF. CDR3 nucleotide sequence: TGTGCCAGCAGTCCCACCAAAGCGGGAGGTTCGTACAATGAGCAGTTCTTC.

The chain combines TRBV27 with TRBJ2-7, with 10 bases that match TRBD1. Looked up from germline, CDR1 is MNHEY and CDR2 is SMNVEV (reference sequence). Trimming at V came to 3 bases and at J to 4 bases, leaving 12 bases not matched to a gene. This CDR3 has 17 amino acids. CDR3 sequence reads: CASSFMRVGTGVYEQYF. In DNA form, the CDR3 reads TGTGCCAGCAGTTTTATGCGGGTAGGGACAGGGGTTTACGAGCAGTACTTC.

The CDR3 DNA is TGCGCCAGCAGCTCGGGACTAGCATCCTATGAGCAGTTCTTC. Encoded protein: CASSSGLASYEQFF. This chain connects TRBV5-1 to TRBJ2-1; 9 bases agree with TRBD2. This CDR3 spans 14 amino acids. V shed 3 bases and J 8 bases; nucleotides not matched to a gene: 6. Germline V gene lookup returns CDR1 SGHRS and CDR2 YFSETQ.

The V and J genes are TRBV29-1 and TRBJ1-2, with D tentatively TRBD1 (5 bases). Germline CDR1 and CDR2: SQVTM and ANQGSEA. V lost 0 bases and J lost 7, with 9 bases in between. This CDR3 contains 12 residues. In DNA form, the CDR3 reads TGCAGCGTTGAAGATCGGACAAGTGGCTACACCTTC. Protein product: CSVEDRTSGYTF.

This clone was picked up one time. In DNA, the CDR3 is TGCGCCAGCAGCCAAGCCGCAGGGAACTATGGCTACACCTTC. Amino acids: CASSQAAGNYGYTF. The rearrangement joins TRBV4-1 to TRBJ1-2; D possibly corresponds to TRBD1 (5 bases). The CDR3 runs to 14 residues. V was clipped by 1 base and J by 2 bases, with 8 bases between them. The germline gives CDR1 MGHRA, CDR2 YSYEKL.

J is TRBJ2-1 and V is TRBV27; TRBD2 matches 8 bases. CDR3 length equals 15 residues. With V trimmed by 6 bases and J by 7 bases, 11 bases remained unmatched. In germline, CDR1 is MNHEY, CDR2 SMNVEV (reference sequence). CDR3 loop: CASRRAGALENEQFF. The DNA of the CDR3 is TGTGCCAGCAGAAGAGCGGGAGCTTTAGAAAATGAGCAGTTCTTC.

This sequence joins TRBV28 and TRBJ2-1; 11 bases align to TRBD2. CDR1 is MDHEN, CDR2 SYDVKM, per germline. J was trimmed by 2 bases and V by 2 bases; bases with no gene match: 8. CDR3 length: 18 amino acids. The CDR3 DNA is TGTGCCAGCAGTTTAGGTTCTAGCGGGAGGTCTACCTACAATGAGCAGTTCTTC. As protein: CASSLGSSGRSTYNEQFF.

This clone was seen just once. CDR3 loop: CASSFENWQYF. In DNA form, the CDR3 reads TGTGCCAGCAGTTTTGAGAACTGGCAGTACTTC. The chain couples TRBV28 to TRBJ2-7; no clear D. With 3 bases removed from V and 9 bases from J, the gap between germline ends came to 9 bases. The germline V gene encodes CDR1 MDHEN and CDR2 SYDVKM. There are 11 residues in the CDR3.

The chain joins TRBV18 to TRBJ1-3; 10 nucleotides line up with TRBD1. The CDR3 is made up of 17 amino acids. V trimming: 3 bases; J trimming: 4 bases; junction bases outside the gene matches: 9. From germline, CDR1 is KGHSH and CDR2 LQKENI. CDR3 in amino acids: CASSPGTGDVIGNTIYF. CDR3 bases: TGTGCCAGCTCACCCGGGACAGGGGACGTGATAGGAAACACCATATATTTT.

The chain links TRBV9 to TRBJ1-2; maybe TRBD1 (6 bases). V was shortened by 3 bases and J by 4 bases, with 22 bases between the two germline ends. CDR3 size: 17 residues. In germline, CDR1 is SGDLS, CDR2 YYNGEE. This CDR3 is CASSDSVGGANFYGYTF. The CDR3 nucleotides read TGTGCCAGCAGCGACTCGGTGGGGGGGGCCAATTTCTATGGCTACACCTTC.

The V gene is TRBV27, the J gene TRBJ2-1, with D possibly being TRBD2 (6 bases). Germline V gene data show CDR1 as MNHEY and CDR2 as SMNVEV (reference sequence). The V end was cut by 5 bases, the J end by 6 bases, with 14 bases between. This CDR3 is 14 amino acids long. CDR3: CASSLRGPINEQFF. In nucleotides, the CDR3 is TGTGCCAGCAGTCTGCGGGGACCGATCAATGAGCAGTTCTTC.

The J gene is TRBJ1-2, the V gene TRBV28, with D uncertain. CDR1 MDHEN and CDR2 SYDVKM come from the germline V gene. The length of the CDR3 is 13 residues. Trimming shortened V by 7 bases and J by 6 bases, and 15 bases separated the two germline ends. In DNA, the CDR3 is TGTGCCAGCACCGCTGGAGGGAAAAATGGCTACACCTTC. Translated: CASTAGGKNGYTF.

This chain uses TRBV7-9 with TRBJ1-5, with 8 bases that match TRBD1. Germline loops: CDR1 SEHNR, CDR2 FQNEAQ (reference sequence). CDR3 length: 14 amino acids. V shed 5 bases, J shed 3 bases, and the junction held 3 bases outside the gene matches. The CDR3 here is CASSPDRDNQPQHF. CDR3 nucleotide sequence: TGTGCCAGCAGCCCGGACAGGGACAATCAGCCCCAGCATTTT.

The gene calls are TRBV19 and TRBJ2-2; TRBD2 matches at 12 bases. Per the germline V gene, CDR1 is LNHDA and CDR2 is SQIVND (reference sequence). Trimming at V came to 6 bases and at J to 5 bases, leaving 1 base not matched to a gene. CDR3 length: 14 residues. CDR3 region: CASRTSGRTGELFF. For the CDR3, the DNA is TGTGCCAGTAGGACTAGCGGGAGAACCGGGGAGCTGTTTTTT. The full variable domain, with the rest looked up from reference TRBV19 and TRBJ2-2, is DGGITQSPKYLFRKEGQNVTLSCEQNLNHDAMYWYRQDPGQGLRLIYYSQIVNDFQKGDIAEGYSVSREKKESFPLTVTSAQKNPTAFYLCASRTSGRTGELFFGEGSRLTVL.